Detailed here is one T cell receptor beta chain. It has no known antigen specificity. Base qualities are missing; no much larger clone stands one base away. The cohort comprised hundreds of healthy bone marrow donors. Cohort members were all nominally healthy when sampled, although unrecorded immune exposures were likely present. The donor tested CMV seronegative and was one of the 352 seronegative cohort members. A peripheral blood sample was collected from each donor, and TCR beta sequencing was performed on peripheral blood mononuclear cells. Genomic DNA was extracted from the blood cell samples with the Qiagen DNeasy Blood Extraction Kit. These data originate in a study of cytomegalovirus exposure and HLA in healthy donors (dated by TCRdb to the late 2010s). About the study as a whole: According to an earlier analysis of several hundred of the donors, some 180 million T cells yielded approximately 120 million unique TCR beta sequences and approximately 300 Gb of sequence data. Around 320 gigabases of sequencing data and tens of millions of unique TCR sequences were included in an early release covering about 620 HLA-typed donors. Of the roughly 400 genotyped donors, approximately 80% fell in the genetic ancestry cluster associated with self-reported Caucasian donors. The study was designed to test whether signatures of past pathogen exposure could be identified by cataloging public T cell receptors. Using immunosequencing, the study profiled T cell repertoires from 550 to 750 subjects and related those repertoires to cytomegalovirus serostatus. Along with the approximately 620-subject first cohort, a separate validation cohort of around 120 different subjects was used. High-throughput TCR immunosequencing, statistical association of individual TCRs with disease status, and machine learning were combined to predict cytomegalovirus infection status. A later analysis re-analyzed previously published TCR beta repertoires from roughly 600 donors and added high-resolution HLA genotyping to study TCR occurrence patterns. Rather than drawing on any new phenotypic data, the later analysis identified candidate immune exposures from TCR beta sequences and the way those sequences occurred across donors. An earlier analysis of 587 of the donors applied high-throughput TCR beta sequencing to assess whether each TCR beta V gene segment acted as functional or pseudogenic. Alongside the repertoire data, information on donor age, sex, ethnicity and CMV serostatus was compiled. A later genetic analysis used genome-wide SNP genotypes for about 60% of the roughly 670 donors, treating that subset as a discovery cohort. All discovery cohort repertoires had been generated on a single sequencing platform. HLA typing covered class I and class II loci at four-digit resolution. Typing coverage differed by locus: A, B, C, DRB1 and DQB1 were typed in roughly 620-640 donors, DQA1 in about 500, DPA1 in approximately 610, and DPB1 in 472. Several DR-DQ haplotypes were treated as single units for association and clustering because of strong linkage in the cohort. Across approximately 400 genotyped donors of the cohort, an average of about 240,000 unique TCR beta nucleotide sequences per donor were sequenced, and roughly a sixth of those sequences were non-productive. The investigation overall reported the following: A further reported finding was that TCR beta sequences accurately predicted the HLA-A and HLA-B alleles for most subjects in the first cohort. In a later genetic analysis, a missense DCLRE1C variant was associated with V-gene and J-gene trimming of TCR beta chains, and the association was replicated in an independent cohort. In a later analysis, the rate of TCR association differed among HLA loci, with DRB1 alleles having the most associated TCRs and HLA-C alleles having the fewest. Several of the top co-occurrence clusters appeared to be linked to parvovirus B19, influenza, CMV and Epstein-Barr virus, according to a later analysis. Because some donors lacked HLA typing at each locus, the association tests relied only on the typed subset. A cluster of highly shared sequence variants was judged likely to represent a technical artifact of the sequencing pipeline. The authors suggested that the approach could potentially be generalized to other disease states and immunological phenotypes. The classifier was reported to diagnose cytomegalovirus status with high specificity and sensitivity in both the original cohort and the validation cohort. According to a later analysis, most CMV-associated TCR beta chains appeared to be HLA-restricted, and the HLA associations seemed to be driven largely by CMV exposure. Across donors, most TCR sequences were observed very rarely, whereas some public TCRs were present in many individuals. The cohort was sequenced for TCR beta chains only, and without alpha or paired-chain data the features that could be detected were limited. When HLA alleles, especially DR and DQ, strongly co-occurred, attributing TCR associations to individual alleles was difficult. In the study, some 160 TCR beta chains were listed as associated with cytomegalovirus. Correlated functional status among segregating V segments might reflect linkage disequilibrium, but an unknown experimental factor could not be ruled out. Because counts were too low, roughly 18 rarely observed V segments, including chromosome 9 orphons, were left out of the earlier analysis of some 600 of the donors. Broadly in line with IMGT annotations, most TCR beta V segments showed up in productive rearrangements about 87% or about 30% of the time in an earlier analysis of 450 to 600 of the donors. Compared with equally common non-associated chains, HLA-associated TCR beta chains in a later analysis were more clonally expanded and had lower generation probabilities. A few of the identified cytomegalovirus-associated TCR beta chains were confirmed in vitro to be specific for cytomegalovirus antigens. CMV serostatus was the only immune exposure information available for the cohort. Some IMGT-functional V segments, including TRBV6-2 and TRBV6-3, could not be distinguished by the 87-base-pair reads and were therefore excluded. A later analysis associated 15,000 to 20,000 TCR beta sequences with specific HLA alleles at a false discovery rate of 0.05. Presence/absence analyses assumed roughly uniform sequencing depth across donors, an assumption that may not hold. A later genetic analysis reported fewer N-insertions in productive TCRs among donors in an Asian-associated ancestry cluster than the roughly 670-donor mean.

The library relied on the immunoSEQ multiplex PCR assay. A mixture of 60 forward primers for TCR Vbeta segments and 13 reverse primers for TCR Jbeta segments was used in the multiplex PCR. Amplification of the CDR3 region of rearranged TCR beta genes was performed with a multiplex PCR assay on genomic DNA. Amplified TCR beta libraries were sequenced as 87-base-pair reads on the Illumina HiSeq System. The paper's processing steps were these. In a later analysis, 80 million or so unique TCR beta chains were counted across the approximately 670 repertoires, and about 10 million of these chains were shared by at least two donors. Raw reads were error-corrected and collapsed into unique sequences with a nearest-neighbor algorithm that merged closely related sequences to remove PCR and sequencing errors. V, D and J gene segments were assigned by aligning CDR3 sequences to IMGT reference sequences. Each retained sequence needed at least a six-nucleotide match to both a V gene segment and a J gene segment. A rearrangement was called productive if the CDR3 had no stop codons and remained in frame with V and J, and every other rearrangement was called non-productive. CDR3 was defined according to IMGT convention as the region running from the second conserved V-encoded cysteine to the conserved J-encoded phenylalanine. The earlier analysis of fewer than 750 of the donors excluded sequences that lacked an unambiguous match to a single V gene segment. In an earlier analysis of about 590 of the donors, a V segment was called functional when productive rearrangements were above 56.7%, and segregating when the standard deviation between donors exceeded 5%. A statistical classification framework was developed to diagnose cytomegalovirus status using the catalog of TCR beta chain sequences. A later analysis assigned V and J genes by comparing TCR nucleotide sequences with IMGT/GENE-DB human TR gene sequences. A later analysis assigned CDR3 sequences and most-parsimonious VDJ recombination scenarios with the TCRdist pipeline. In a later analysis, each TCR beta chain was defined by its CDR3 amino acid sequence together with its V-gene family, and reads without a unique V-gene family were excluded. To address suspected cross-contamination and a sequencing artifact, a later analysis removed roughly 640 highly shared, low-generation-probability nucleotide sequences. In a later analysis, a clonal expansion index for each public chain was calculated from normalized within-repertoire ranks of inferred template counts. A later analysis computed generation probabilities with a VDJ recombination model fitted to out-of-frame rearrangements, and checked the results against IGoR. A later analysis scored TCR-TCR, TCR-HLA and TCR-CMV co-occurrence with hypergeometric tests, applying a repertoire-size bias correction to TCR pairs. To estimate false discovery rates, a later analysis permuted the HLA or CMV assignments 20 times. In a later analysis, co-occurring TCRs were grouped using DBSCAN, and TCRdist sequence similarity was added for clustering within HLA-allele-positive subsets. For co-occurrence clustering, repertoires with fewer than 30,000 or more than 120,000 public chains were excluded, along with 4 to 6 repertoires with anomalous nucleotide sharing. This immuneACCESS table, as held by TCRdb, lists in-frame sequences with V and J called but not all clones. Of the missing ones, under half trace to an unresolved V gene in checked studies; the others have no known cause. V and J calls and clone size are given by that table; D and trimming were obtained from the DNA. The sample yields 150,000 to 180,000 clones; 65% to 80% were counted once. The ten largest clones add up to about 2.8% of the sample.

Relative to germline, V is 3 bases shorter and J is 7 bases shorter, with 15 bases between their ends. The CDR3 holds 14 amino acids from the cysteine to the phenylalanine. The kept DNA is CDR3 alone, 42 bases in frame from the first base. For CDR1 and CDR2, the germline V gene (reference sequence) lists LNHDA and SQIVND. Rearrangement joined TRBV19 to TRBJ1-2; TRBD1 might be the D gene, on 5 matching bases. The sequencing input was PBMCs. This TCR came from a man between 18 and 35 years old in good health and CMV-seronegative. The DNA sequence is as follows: TGTGCCAGTAGTATGGGGCAGGCCGGGAGTGGCTACACCTTC. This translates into CASSMGQAGSGYTF.